This T cell receptor (beta chain) came from a study of cytotoxic CD8 clonotypes in ibrutinib-treated CLL. Study observations and caveats: Samples from sustained-remission and progressing patients were taken at different times. In comparison with age-matched healthy donors, baseline clonality was higher and tracked circulating CD8+ T-cell counts.

CDR1 and CDR2 from the germline V gene are MNHNY and SVGAGI (reference sequence). The CDR3 covers 14 residues. V lost 6 bases and J lost 0, with 8 bases in between. The repertoire was sequenced with immunoSEQ multiplex PCR; TCRdb's copy has only in-frame clones and lacks some. The table includes around 60,000 clones, less than 60% detected once. In the case of this clone: Its target is not known.

This TCR was recovered from a human donor with chronic lymphocytic leukemia. The V and J genes are TRBV6-6 and TRBJ2-2; tentative D call: TRBD1 (6 bases). Sequences were derived from PBMCs, sampled after 12 months of ibrutinib treatment. In DNA form, the CDR3 reads TGTGCCAGCAGGGACAGAGCGAACACCGGGGAGCTGTTTTTT. This gives the protein CASRDRANTGELFF.